Listed below are T cell receptor beta chains from one sample, sequenced in a study of blood T cells in healthy people across ages. MiXCR, run by TCRdb on the 5' RACE reads, gives a single entry per CDR3 protein. The repertoire includes about 680,000 distinct CDR3 sequences, 45% to 50% of them detected once, and approximately 32% sits in the top ten. Material for sequencing was blood. These receptors were collected from a woman aged 60-75 years in good health. The CDR3 runs from the conserved cysteine through the conserved F or W. D genes are given only for firm matches. Clone size is stated in some rows and not others, as once, few, many or a class when expanded.

d_call	v_call	j_call	clone_size	cdr3_aa	cdr3_nt
.	TRBV6-6	TRBJ2-1	.	CASFLGSGRDEQFF	TGTGCCAGCTTCCTGGGATCTGGACGCGATGAGCAGTTCTTC
TRBD2	TRBV7-2	TRBJ2-1	few	CASLASGIYNEQFF	TGTGCCAGTTTGGCTAGCGGAATCTACAATGAGCAGTTCTTC
.	TRBV20-1	TRBJ2-3	.	CSASNDSAFLGHGTTVDDTQYF	TGCAGTGCATCGAACGACAGCGCCTTCCTCGGACACGGGACAACAGTGGACGATACGCAGTATTTT
TRBD1	TRBV19	TRBJ2-3	.	CATQTGGRTQYF	TGTGCCACGCAGACAGGGGGCCGTACGCAGTATTTT
TRBD1	TRBV12-5	TRBJ2-7	few	CASGWDRSEQYF	TGTGCTAGTGGTTGGGACAGGAGCGAGCAGTACTTC
.	TRBV7-3	TRBJ2-7	few	CASSPTQMGEQYF	TGTGCCAGCAGCCCGACGCAAATGGGCGAGCAGTACTTC
.	TRBV6-5	TRBJ2-5	many	CASSYSGSGQETQYF	TGTGCCAGCAGTTACTCAGGGTCTGGGCAAGAGACCCAGTACTTC
.	TRBV2	TRBJ2-7	.	CASSEAGLHYEQYF	TGTGCCAGCAGTGAGGCGGGACTTCACTACGAGCAGTACTTC
.	TRBV5-1	TRBJ2-1	.	CASSLEGLSYNEQFF	TGCGCCAGCAGCTTGGAAGGACTCTCCTACAATGAGCAGTTCTTC
.	TRBV5-4	TRBJ1-1	.	CASSFWVGNTEAFF	TGTGCCAGCAGCTTCTGGGTAGGGAACACTGAAGCTTTCTTT
TRBD1	TRBV10-3	TRBJ2-2	.	CAISETRTGDTGELFF	TGTGCCATCAGTGAGACCAGGACAGGGGACACCGGGGAGCTGTTTTTT
.	TRBV7-2	TRBJ1-1	.	CASSLEGFGRAEAFF	TGTGCCAGCAGCTTAGAGGGGTTTGGGAGGGCTGAAGCTTTCTTT
.	TRBV20-1	TRBJ2-5	few	CSATEPGATRKTQYF	TGCAGTGCTACAGAACCCGGGGCCACGAGGAAGACCCAGTACTTC
.	TRBV24-1	TRBJ2-7	.	CVTSDGDEQYF	TGTGTCACCAGCGATGGAGACGAGCAGTACTTC
TRBD1	TRBV28	TRBJ2-1	.	CASKPRGRDRSYNEQFF	TGTGCCAGCAAACCCCGTGGTCGGGACAGATCCTACAATGAGCAGTTCTTC
.	TRBV3-1	TRBJ2-5	.	CASSQRGVETQYF	TGTGCCAGCAGCCAACGAGGGGTAGAGACCCAGTACTTC
.	TRBV20-1	TRBJ2-7	.	CSARVDPSNYEQYF	TGCAGTGCTAGAGTGGACCCTTCGAACTACGAGCAGTACTTC
.	TRBV29-1	TRBJ2-7	.	CSVGVRGKSDEQYF	TGCAGCGTTGGTGTCCGGGGTAAAAGTGACGAGCAGTACTTC
TRBD2	TRBV18	TRBJ2-5	once	CASSQRTSGQETQYF	TGTGCCAGCTCACAAAGGACTAGCGGCCAAGAGACCCAGTACTTC
.	TRBV7-2	TRBJ1-4	once	CASSVQGYPNEKLFF	TGTGCCAGCAGCGTACAGGGTTACCCTAATGAAAAACTGTTTTTT
.	TRBV6-1	TRBJ2-1	few	CASSSQGSSYNEQFF	TGTGCCAGCAGTTCCCAGGGGAGCTCCTACAATGAGCAGTTCTTC
TRBD1	TRBV7-2	TRBJ1-6	.	CASSNQQGADSPLHF	TGTGCCAGCAGCAACCAACAGGGGGCAGATTCACCCCTCCACTTT
.	TRBV4-3	TRBJ2-1	.	CASSQVGRDNEQFF	TGCGCCAGCAGCCAAGTCGGCAGGGACAATGAGCAGTTCTTC
.	TRBV30	TRBJ1-2	few	CAWSRTVYGYTF	TGTGCCTGGAGTAGGACGGTTTATGGCTACACCTTC
TRBD2	TRBV7-8	TRBJ2-3	.	CASSSGLAGVNTDTQYF	TGTGCCAGCAGCTCGGGACTAGCGGGAGTTAACACAGATACGCAGTATTTT
TRBD2	TRBV7-3	TRBJ2-1	few	CASSLDGGSWNEQFF	TGTGCCAGCAGCTTAGATGGCGGGAGTTGGAATGAGCAGTTCTTC
.	TRBV9	TRBJ2-1	.	CASSTGGTYNEQFF	TGTGCCAGCAGCACCGGTGGCACTTACAATGAGCAGTTCTTC
TRBD2	TRBV20-1	TRBJ2-5	.	CSTRGGEETQYF	TGCAGTACTAGGGGAGGGGAAGAGACCCAGTACTTC
.	TRBV29-1	TRBJ2-5	.	CSVGGRQVQETQYF	TGCAGCGTGGGGGGTCGTCAGGTCCAAGAGACCCAGTACTTC
.	TRBV12-3/TRBV12-4	TRBJ2-3	.	CATTGGGTDTQYF	TGTGCCACCACAGGGGGGGGCACAGATACGCAGTATTTT
.	TRBV7-3	TRBJ1-1	.	CASSLFTGPPTEAFF	TGTGCCAGCAGCTTATTTACAGGGCCTCCCACTGAAGCTTTCTTT